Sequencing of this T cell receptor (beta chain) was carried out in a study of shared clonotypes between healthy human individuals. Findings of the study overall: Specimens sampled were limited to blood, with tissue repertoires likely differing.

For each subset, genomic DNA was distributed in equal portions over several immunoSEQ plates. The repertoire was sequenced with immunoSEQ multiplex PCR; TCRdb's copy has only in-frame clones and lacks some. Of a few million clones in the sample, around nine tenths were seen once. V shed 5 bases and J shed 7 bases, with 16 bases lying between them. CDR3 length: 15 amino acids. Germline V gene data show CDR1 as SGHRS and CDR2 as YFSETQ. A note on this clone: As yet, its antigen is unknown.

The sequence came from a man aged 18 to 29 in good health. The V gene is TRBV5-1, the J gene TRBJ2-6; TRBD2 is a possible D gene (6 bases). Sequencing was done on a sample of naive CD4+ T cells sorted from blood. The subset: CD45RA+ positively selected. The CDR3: CASRPQPGEANVLTF. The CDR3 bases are TGCGCCAGCAGGCCTCAACCGGGGGAAGCCAACGTCCTGACTTTC. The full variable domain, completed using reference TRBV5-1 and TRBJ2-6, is KAGVTQTPRYLIKTRGQQVTLSCSPISGHRSVSWYQQTPGQGLQFLFEYFSETQRNKGNFPGRFSGRQFSNSRSEMNVSTLELGDSALYLCASRPQPGEANVLTFGAGSRLTVL.